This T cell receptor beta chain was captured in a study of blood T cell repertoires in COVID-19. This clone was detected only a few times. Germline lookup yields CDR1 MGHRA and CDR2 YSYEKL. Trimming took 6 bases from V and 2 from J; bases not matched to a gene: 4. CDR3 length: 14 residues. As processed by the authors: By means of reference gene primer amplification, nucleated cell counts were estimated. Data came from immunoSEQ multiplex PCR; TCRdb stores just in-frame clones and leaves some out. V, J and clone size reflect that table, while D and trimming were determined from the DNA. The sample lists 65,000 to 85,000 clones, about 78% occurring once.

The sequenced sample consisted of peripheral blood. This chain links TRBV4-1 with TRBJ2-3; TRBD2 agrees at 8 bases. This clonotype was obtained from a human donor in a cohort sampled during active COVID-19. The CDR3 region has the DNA TGCGCCAGCAGTCGAGCGGGGGACACAGATACGCAGTATTTT. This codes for CASSRAGDTDTQYF.